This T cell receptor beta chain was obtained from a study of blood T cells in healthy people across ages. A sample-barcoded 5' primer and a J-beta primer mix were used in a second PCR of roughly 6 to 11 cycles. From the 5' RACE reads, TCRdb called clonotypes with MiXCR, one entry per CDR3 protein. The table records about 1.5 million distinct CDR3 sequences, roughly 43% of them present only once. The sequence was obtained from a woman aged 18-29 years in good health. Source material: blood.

CDR3 sequence: CASTPLAGVLYEQYF. The DNA of the CDR3 is TGTGCCAGCACTCCTTTAGCGGGAGTACTTTACGAGCAGTACTTC. This sequence joins TRBV6-2 or TRBV6-3 and TRBJ2-7; 9 nucleotides agree with TRBD2. The CDR3 extends over 15 amino acids. V lost 7 bases and J lost 4; bases outside the gene matches: 11. CDR1 MNHEY and CDR2 SVGEGT come from the germline V gene.